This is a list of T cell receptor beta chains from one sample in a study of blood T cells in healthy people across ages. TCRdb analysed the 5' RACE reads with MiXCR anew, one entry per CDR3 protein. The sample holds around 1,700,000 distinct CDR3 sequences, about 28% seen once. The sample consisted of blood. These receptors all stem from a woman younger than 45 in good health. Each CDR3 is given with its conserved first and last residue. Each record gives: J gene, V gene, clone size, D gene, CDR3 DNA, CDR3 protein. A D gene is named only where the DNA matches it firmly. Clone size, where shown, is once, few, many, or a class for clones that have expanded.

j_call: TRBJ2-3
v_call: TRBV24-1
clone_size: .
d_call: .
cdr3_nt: TGTGCCACCAGTGATGCAGGGGGGTTAGATACGCAGTATTTT
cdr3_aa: CATSDAGGLDTQYF

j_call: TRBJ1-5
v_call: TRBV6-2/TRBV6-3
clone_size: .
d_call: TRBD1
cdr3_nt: TGTGCCAGCATCCGGGACAGGGACGGAGGCAATCAGCCCCAGCATTTT
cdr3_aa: CASIRDRDGGNQPQHF

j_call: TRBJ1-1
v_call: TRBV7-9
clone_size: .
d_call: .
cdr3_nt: TGTGCCAGCAGCTACTGGACCCAGGGTATGAACACTGAAGCTTTCTTT
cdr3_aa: CASSYWTQGMNTEAFF

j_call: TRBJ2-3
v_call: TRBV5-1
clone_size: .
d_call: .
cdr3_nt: TGCGCCGGCAGCCCGGTGGGGGAACCCACAGATACGCAGTATTTT
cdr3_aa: CAGSPVGEPTDTQYF

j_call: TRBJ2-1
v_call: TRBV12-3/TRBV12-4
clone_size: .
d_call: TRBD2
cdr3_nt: TGTGCCAGCAGTTTTGACGCGGGAGGACGATACAATGGGCAGTTCTTC
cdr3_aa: CASSFDAGGRYNGQFF

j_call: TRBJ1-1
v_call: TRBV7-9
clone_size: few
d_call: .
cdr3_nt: TGTGCCAGCAGCTTAGGATGGGGAGCTTTCTTT
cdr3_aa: CASSLGWGAFF

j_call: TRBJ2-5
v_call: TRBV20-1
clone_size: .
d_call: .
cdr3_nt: TGCAGTGCGGCAAAAGGAGGGGGATCTGTCCAAGAGACCCAGTACTTC
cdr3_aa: CSAAKGGGSVQETQYF

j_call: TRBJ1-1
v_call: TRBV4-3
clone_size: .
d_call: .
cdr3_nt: TGCGCCAGCAGCCAGGGCACCGGGGTAGGGAACACTGAAGCTTTCTTT
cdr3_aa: CASSQGTGVGNTEAFF

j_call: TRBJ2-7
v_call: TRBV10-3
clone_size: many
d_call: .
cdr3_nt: TGTGCCACCTTAGAGTTCTACGAGCAGTACTTC
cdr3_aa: CATLEFYEQYF

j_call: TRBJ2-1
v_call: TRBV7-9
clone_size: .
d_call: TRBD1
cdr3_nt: TGCACCAGCAGCTTCATTACAGGGGGCCCCTACAATGAGCAGTTCTTC
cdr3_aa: CTSSFITGGPYNEQFF

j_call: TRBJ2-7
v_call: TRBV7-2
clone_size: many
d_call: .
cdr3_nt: TGTGCCAGCAGCTTCGCGACTAGGAACGAGCAGTACTTC
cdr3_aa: CASSFATRNEQYF

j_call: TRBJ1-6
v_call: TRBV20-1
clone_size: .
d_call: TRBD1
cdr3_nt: TGCAGTGCTAGCAGGGGGCTGACCGGATCATCCCTCCACTTT
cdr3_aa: CSASRGLTGSSLHF

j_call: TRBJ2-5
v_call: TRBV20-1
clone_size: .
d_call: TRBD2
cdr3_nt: TGCAGTGCTCTTTCTAGCGGAGCTTACCAAGAGACCCAGTACTTC
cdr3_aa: CSALSSGAYQETQYF

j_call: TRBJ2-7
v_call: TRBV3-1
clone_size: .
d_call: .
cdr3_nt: TGTGCCAGCAGCCAAAGGCCCGCCTCCTACGAGCAGTACTTC
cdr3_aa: CASSQRPASYEQYF

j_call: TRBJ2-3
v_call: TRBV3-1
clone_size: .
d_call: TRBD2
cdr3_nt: TGTGCCAGCAGAACGGGACTAGTTCAGTATTTT
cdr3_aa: CASRTGLVQYF

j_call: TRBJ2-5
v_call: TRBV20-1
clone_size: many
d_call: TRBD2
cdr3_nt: TGCAGTGCTCCTTCCTTAGCGGGGGCAGGGGAGACCCAGTACTTC
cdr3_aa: CSAPSLAGAGETQYF

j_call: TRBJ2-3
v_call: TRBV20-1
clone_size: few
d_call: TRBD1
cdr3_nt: TGCAGCCCTACGGGTGGGACAGGGAGAACAGATACGCAGTATTTT
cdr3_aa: CSPTGGTGRTDTQYF

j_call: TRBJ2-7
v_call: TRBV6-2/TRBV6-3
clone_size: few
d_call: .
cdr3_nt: TGTGCCAGCAGTACAATAGCTCCGGGACCCTACGAGCAGTACTTC
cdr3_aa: CASSTIAPGPYEQYF

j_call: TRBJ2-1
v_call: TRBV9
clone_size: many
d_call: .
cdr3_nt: TGTGCCAGCAGCGTAGGAGGACTCACTGAGCAGTTCTTC
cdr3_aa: CASSVGGLTEQFF

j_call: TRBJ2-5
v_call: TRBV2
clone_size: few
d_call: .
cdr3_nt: TGTGCCAGCAGTGAAGGCCTCCGCCAGGGCAGTGAGCAGTACTTC
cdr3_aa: CASSEGLRQGSEQYF

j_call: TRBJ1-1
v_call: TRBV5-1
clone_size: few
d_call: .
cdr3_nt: TGCGCCAGCACGTCCGTTGGACACCCTGAAGCTTTCTTT
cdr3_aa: CASTSVGHPEAFF

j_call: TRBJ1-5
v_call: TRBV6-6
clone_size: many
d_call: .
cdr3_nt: TGTGCCAGCAGTCGACAGGATCAGCCCCAGCATTTT
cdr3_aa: CASSRQDQPQHF

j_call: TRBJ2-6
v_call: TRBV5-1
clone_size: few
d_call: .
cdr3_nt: TGCGCCAACACCGCAACCTCTGGGGCCAACGTCCTGACTTTC
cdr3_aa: CANTATSGANVLTF

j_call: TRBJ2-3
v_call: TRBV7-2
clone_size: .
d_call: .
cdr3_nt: TGTGCCAGCCGCTGGACTCTCGATACGCAGTATTTT
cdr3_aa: CASRWTLDTQYF

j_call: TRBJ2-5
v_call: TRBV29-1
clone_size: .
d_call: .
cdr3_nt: TGCAGCGAGACGCCAGGGAAGGGGGAGACCCAGTACTTC
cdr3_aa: CSETPGKGETQYF

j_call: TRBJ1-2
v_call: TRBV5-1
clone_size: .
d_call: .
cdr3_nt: TGCGCCAGCAGCTTGGATGGCCCGGAGCACTATGGCTACACCTTC
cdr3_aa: CASSLDGPEHYGYTF

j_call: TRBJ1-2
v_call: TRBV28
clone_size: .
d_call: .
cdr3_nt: TGTGCCAGCACGGGGTCCCCGAAATATGGCTACACCTTC
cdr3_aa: CASTGSPKYGYTF

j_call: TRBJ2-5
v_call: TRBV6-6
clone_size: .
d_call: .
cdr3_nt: TGTGCCAGCAGTTACTTGGGTGTGGGGGCCGGGGAGACCCAGTACTTC
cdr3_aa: CASSYLGVGAGETQYF

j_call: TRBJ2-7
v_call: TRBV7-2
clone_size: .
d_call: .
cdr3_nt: TGTGCCAGCAGCTTATCGATGCCAGGGCTGTCCTACGAGCAGTACTTC
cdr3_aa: CASSLSMPGLSYEQYF

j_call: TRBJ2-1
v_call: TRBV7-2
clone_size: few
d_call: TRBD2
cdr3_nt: TGTGCCAGCAGCTCTAAGGCAGCGGGAGGGGGCGAGCAGTTCTTC
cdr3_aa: CASSSKAAGGGEQFF

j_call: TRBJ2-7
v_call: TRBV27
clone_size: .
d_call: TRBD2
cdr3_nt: TGTGCCAGCAGGCCGGCACTAGCGGGAATGGGAGAGCAGTACTTC
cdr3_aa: CASRPALAGMGEQYF

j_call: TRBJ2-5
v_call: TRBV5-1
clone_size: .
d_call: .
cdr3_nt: TGCGCCAGCAGGGTCGATGCCCTAGAGACCCTGTACTTC
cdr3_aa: CASRVDALETLYF

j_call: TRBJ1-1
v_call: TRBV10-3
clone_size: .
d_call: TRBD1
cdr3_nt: TGTGCCACTAGGACAGGGCAAACTGAAGCTTTCTTT
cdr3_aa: CATRTGQTEAFF

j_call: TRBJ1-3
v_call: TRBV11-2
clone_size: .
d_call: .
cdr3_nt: TGTGCCAGCAGCGCTACGGGAGTTGGAAACACCATATATTTT
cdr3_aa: CASSATGVGNTIYF

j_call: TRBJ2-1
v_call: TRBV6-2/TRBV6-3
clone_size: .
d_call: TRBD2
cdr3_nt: TGTGCCAGCAGTTCCGAGCGGGAGGGCCAATGGGATGAGCAGTTCTTC
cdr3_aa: CASSSEREGQWDEQFF

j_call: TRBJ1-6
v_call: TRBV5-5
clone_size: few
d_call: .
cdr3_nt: TGTGCCAGCAGCTTAAGCCCGACCGCACCTAATTCACCCCTCCACTTT
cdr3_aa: CASSLSPTAPNSPLHF

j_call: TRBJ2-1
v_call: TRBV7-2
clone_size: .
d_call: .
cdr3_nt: TGTGCCAGCACCCGGGGGGCAGATGAGCAGTTCTTC
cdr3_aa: CASTRGADEQFF

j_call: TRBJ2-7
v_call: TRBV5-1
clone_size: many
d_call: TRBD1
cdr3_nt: TGCGCCAGCAGCTTGGAGGGGACAGGGGGCGAGCAGTACTTC
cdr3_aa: CASSLEGTGGEQYF

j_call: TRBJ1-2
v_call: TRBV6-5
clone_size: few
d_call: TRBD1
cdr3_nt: TGTGCCAGCAGTAAGAGGGACAGCTATGGCTACACCTTC
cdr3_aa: CASSKRDSYGYTF

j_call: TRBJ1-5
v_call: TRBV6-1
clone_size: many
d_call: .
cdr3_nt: TGTGCCAGCAGTGAAACAGGACATAGCAATCAGCCCCAGCATTTT
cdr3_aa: CASSETGHSNQPQHF

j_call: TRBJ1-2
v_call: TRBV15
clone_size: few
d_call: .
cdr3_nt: TGTGCCACCAGCAGAGCGCAGGGTGTCTATGGCTACACCTTC
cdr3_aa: CATSRAQGVYGYTF

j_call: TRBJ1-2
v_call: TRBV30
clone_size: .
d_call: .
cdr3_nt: TGTGCCTGGAGACAACCTAGGGGCTACACCTTC
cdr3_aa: CAWRQPRGYTF

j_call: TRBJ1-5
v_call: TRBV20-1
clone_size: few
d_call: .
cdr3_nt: TGCAGTGCCGGACCTGTTAATAGCAATCAGCCCCAGCATTTT
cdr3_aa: CSAGPVNSNQPQHF

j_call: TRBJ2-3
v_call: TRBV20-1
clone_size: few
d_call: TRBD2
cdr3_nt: TGCAGTGCTAGAGATAGTGGTAGCGGGAGGGTAGCAGATACGCAGTATTTT
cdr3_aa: CSARDSGSGRVADTQYF

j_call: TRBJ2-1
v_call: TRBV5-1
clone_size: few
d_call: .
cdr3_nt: TGCGCCAGCAGAGGAGGGATAAAGGGAGATGAGCAGTTCTTC
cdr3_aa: CASRGGIKGDEQFF

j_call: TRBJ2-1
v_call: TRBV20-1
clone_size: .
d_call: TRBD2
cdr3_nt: TGCAGTGCTCCTGAGGCCACTAGCGGTAACAATGAGCAGTTCTTC
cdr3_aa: CSAPEATSGNNEQFF

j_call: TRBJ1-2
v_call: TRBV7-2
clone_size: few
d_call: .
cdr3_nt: TGTGCCAGCGGGGTAGGGAACAGGGCCCTCACCTTC
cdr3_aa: CASGVGNRALTF

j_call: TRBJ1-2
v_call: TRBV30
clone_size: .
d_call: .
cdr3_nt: TGTGCCTGGAGTGTACAAGTTTATGGCTACACCTTC
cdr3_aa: CAWSVQVYGYTF

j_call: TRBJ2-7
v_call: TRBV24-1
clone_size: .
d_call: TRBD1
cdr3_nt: TGTGCCACCGAGGGGGCGGCCTACGAGCAGTACTTC
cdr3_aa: CATEGAAYEQYF

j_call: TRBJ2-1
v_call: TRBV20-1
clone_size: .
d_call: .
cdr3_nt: TGCAGTGCTAGGGGGGCCCCAGGGCAGTTCTTC
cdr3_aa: CSARGAPGQFF

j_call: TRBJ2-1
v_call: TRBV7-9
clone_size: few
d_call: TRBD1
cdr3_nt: TGTGCCAGCAGCCAACCCCGACGAGGGGGCCCCCGGAGCGATGAGCAGTTCTTC
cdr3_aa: CASSQPRRGGPRSDEQFF

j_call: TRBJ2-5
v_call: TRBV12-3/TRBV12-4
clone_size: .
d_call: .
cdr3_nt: TGTGCCAGCAGTTGGCTTGGGCTAGCAACCCAGTACTTC
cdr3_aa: CASSWLGLATQYF

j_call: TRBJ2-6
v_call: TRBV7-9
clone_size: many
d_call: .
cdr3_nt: TGTGCCAGCAGATTTACCAGGGGCTCTGGGGCCAACGTCCTGACTTTC
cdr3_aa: CASRFTRGSGANVLTF

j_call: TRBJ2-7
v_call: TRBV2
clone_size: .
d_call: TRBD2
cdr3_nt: TGTGCCAGCAGTGCGTCGGGAGGGGCGGCCTACGAGCAGTACTTC
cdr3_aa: CASSASGGAAYEQYF

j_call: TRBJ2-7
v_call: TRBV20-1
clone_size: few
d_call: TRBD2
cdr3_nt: TGCAGTGCCAGTAGCGGGAGGGCCCTCGAGCAGTACTTC
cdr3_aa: CSASSGRALEQYF